This paragraph covers one TCR beta chain sequence. Its antigen is as yet unknown. This entry comes from a study of cytomegalovirus exposure and HLA in healthy donors. Study-wide results and caveats: Researchers reportedly found TCR beta sequences accurately predicted most subjects' HLA-A and HLA-B alleles. The authors enumerated under 200 TCR beta chains as linked to cytomegalovirus. Further analysis was carried out later, and it showed several of the most significant clusters appearing linked to common viral pathogens. TCR beta chain V- and J-gene trimming was linked, in a later analysis, to a missense variant in DCLRE1C.

The CDR3 has 14 residues. The V segment lost 10 bases and the J segment 4 bases; nucleotides outside the gene matches: 10. Germline V gene lookup returns CDR1 MNHEY and CDR2 SMNVEV (reference sequence). PCR involved 60 Vbeta and 13 Jbeta primers. The assay was immunoSEQ multiplex PCR, and TCRdb's table has in-frame clones only and misses some. The table has about 190,000 clones, more than 70% seen once; the top ten hold about 5%. Sequencing was done on a sample of PBMCs. The chain employs TRBV27 and TRBJ2-7, with 10 bases lining up with TRBD2. The receptor was isolated from a man aged 30 to 39 in good health and CMV-seropositive. DNA for the CDR3: TGTGCCACCCACGGACTAGCGGAGACATACGAGCAGTACTTC. This translates into CATHGLAETYEQYF.